This T cell receptor (beta chain) was sequenced during a study of cytotoxic CD8 clonotypes in ibrutinib-treated CLL. For the study at large: Each sample contained, on average, just over 250,000 productive templates and 95,000 or so productive rearrangements.

Germline values: CDR1 MNHEY, CDR2 SVGAGI. Trimming removed 6 bases from V and 8 bases from J; junction bases left unmatched: 12. CDR3 size: 15 residues. Here immunoSEQ multiplex PCR was the method, and the copy in TCRdb shows in-frame clones only, minus some. The profile covers tens of thousands of clones, with under 75% appearing a single time and roughly 12% taken by the ten largest. Study results and limitations: Pretreatment clonality was elevated relative to age-matched healthy donors and paralleled circulating CD8+ T-cell counts.

With respect to this clone: The antigen is unknown.

The TCR originated in a human donor with chronic lymphocytic leukemia. Sample: PBMCs, taken after 12 months of ibrutinib treatment. The J gene is TRBJ1-4, the V gene TRBV6-5, with 7 nucleotides matching TRBD1. The CDR3 loop is CASSRFDRVGEKLFF. Written as DNA, the CDR3 is TGTGCCAGCAGCAGATTCGACAGGGTCGGGGAAAAACTGTTTTTT.